This section outlines one TCR beta chain sequence together with its context. What it binds is unknown. This entry belongs to a study of cytomegalovirus exposure and HLA in healthy donors. Whole-study findings and limits: Rare TCR sequences predominated, though certain public TCRs were found in many donors. HLA alleles were associated with around 17,000 TCR beta sequences in a later analysis at 0.05 false discovery rate.

The V gene lost 6 bases and the J gene lost 1 base, with 13 bases spanning the gap. There are 14 residues in the CDR3. From germline, CDR1 is LNHDA and CDR2 SQIVND (reference sequence). Vbeta (60) and Jbeta (13) primers were used in the PCR. Some clones are missing from TCRdb's copy, which holds only in-frame ones; the method was immunoSEQ multiplex PCR. Among approximately 160,000 clones listed, 68% were seen once. The rearrangement uses TRBV19 and TRBJ2-7; D is possibly TRBD2 (5 bases). Sequencing was carried out using PBMCs. The TCR was taken from a man between 45 and 60 years old in good health and CMV-seronegative. The CDR3 spells CASSPRDLSYEQYF. The CDR3 DNA follows: TGTGCCAGTAGCCCCCGGGATCTTTCCTACGAGCAGTACTTC.